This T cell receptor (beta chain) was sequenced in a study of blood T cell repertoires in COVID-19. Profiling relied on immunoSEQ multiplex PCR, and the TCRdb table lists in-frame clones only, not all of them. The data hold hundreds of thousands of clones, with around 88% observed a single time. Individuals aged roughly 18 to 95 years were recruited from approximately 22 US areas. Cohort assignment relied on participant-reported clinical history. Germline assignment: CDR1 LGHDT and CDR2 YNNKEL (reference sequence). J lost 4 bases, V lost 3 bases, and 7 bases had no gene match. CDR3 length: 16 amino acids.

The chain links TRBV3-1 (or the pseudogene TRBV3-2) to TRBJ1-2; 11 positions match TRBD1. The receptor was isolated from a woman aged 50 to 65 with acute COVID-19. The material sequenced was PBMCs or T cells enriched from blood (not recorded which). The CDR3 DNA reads TGTGCCAGCAGCCAGGAACGGACAGGGGGCGGCTATGGCTACACCTTC. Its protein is CASSQERTGGGYGYTF.